This TCR beta chain derives from a study of blood T cell repertoires in COVID-19 (dated by TCRdb to the early 2020s). Describing the broader study: Samples from collaborators originated in the United States, Italy and Spain and spanned both the acute and convalescent phases of COVID-19. Samples were obtained from the ongoing ImmuneRACE study (first 160 participants) and from over a thousand subjects provided by 6 global collaborators. The prospective study material was composed of cDNA or gDNA derived from T cells, B-cell-depleted T cells, or PBMCs. A freely available public database, intended as a resource for researchers studying the immune response to SARS-CoV-2, is where the repertoires were released. The dataset comprised deeply sampled blood TCRbeta repertoires from subjects exposed to, actively infected with, or recovered from COVID-19. Where available, HLA class I and class II types were obtained from metadata supplied by the sample provider rather than from assay-based typing. Nearly every sample came with metadata listing a de-identified subject ID, COVID-19 status, age in years and sex. Study-wide conclusions, independent of this receptor: How much clinical and demographic metadata was included differed by source and by participant, and the metadata was provided uncurated.

A second Seattle source provided samples from volunteer blood donors who had recovered from COVID-19. The collaborating institutions used their own protocols to collect whole blood in K2EDTA tubes. For TCRbeta analysis, collaborator samples were shipped as frozen whole blood, as isolated PBMCs, or as DNA extracted from either sample type. With regard to this clone: This clone's antigen is unknown. Within one base of it there is no much larger clone, and no base qualities were kept.

The CDR3 runs 16 residues from the cysteine to the phenylalanine. This entry keeps only the CDR3 DNA: 48 bases, framed from base 1. The junction carries 18 bases between V and J, which are trimmed by 3 bases and 4 bases respectively. For CDR1 and CDR2, the germline V gene lists LGHNA and YNFKEQ. The immunoSEQ Assay, a bias-controlled multiplex PCR, was used to amplify TCRbeta CDR3 regions from genomic DNA. Regarding the original processing steps: Within the assay, amplification of reference gene primers was used to estimate how many nucleated cells each sample contained. Sequence reads were collapsed and filtered to measure the absolute abundance of every unique TCRbeta CDR3 rearrangement. Productive Simpson clonality was computed per sample as the square root of Simpson's diversity index over productive rearrangements. Here the immuneACCESS table is served through TCRdb, limited to in-frame sequences with V and J called. Missing clones are a known gap in these copies; in checked studies unresolved V genes cover under half, and the rest lacks a known reason. V, J and clone size are those of that table, while D and trimming were read from the DNA. The sample data list about 220,000 clones, and approximately 90% of these were observed just once. 2.2% of the sample is taken by the ten largest.

The chain is made from TRBV4-2 and TRBJ1-2, and perhaps TRBD1 as D gene, on 5 matching bases. The TCR originated in a man aged 30 to 45 who had recovered from COVID-19. Sequenced input: peripheral blood. For the CDR3, the sequence is CASSHNLREAFYGYTF. The DNA sequence is TGTGCCAGCAGCCATAACCTCAGGGAGGCGTTCTATGGCTACACCTTC.